This T cell receptor beta chain was retrieved from a study of blood T cell repertoires in COVID-19. Study in general: Specimens from acute and convalescent COVID-19 originated in the United States, Italy and Spain. Sample material is recorded as cDNA or gDNA derived from T cells, B-cell-depleted T cells, or PBMCs.

Original processing notes: From reference gene primer amplification, estimates of nucleated cell counts were derived. Produced via immunoSEQ multiplex PCR; TCRdb's table is partial and in-frame only. Clonal size and the V and J genes are those of that table, whereas D and trimming came from the DNA. The sample holds approximately 44,000 clones, around 92% seen once. The CDR3 sequence is 14 residues long. The germline V gene encodes CDR1 LGHNA and CDR2 YSLEER. Trimming removed 4 bases from V and 1 base from J, with 8 bases in between. Input material: peripheral blood. The receptor's source is a human donor in a cohort sampled during active COVID-19. The rearrangement uses TRBV4-3 and TRBJ1-5; D ambiguous. The CDR3 nucleotides are TGCGCCAGCAGCCCCCAGGTGAGCAATCAGCCCCAGCATTTT. This encodes CASSPQVSNQPQHF.